Below, 5 T cell receptor beta chains from the same sample are listed, as sequenced in a study of vaccination effects on CD4 cells after COVID-19. The data were produced by immunoSEQ multiplex PCR, yet TCRdb's version contains in-frame clones alone and is incomplete. The sample carries 23,000 or so clones, 81% recorded once. Antigen-specific CD4+ T cells were first expanded with viral peptide pools by the ViraFEST assay and only then sequenced. Isolation of CD4+ T cells took place after 10 days of culture. The vaccine given was either BNT162b2 or mRNA-1273, in two doses. For these TCRs, the target antigens are not known. This material consisted of CD4+ T cells from PBMCs cultured with SARS-CoV-2 spike peptides, taken after COVID-19 vaccination. The source of these receptors is a human donor who received a COVID-19 vaccine. Some clones in this sample may be carry-over from other donors' samples.

In this sample, this clone turned up a few times. The chain has TRBV5-1 and TRBJ2-3; maybe TRBD1 (6 bases). The CDR3 has 15 amino acids. Trimming took off 2 bases at V and 3 bases at J, with 13 bases between the two ends. Germline-derived CDR1 and CDR2 are SGHRS and YFSETQ. This CDR3 reads CASSLPTGVTDTQYF. As DNA, the CDR3 is TGCGCCAGCAGCTTACCGACAGGCGTTACAGATACGCAGTATTTT.

V is TRBV3-1 (or the pseudogene TRBV3-2) and J is TRBJ2-7; D gene uncertain. Germline-derived CDR1 and CDR2 are LGHDT and YNNKEL (reference sequence). Trimming shortened V by 1 base and J by 7 bases, and 11 bases separated the two germline ends. The CDR3 length is 13 residues. CDR3 coding DNA: TGTGCCAGCAGCCAAGCACAGCGAACTGAGCAGTACGTC. Amino acid sequence: CASSQAQRTEQYV.

The rearrangement uses TRBV7-3 and TRBJ2-3, with 11 bases lining up with TRBD2. The CDR3 sequence is 16 residues long. The V gene end was trimmed by 6 bases and the J gene end by 6 bases; junction bases not matched to a gene: 11. From germline, CDR1 is SGHTA and CDR2 FQGTGA. CDR3 region: CASSLRLAGGSDTQYF. CDR3 DNA sequence: TGTGCCAGCAGTCTTCGGCTAGCGGGGGGCTCGGATACGCAGTATTTT.

The chain employs TRBV5-8 and TRBJ2-3; 7 nucleotides match TRBD2. The V gene end was trimmed by 7 bases and the J gene end by 1 base; junction bases not matched to a gene: 15. Germline assignment: CDR1 SGHTS and CDR2 YDEGEE. CDR3 size: 17 residues. CDR3 sequence reads: CASPAGVAASGTDTQYF. Here the CDR3 DNA reads TGTGCCAGCCCCGCGGGGGTAGCGGCGTCTGGCACAGATACGCAGTATTTT. The whole variable domain, remainder taken from reference TRBV5-8 and TRBJ2-3, is EAGVTQSPTHLIKTRGQQATLRCSPISGHTSVYWYQQALGLGLQFLLWYDEGEERNRGNFPPRFSGRQFPNYSSELNVNALELEDSALYLCASPAGVAASGTDTQYFGPGTRLTVL.

The V and J genes are TRBV5-5 and TRBJ1-1, with D perhaps TRBD1 (5 bases). Trimming left V 0 bases short and J 5 bases short, with 8 bases between. The CDR3 sequence is 13 residues long. From germline, CDR1 is SGHKS and CDR2 YYEKEE (reference sequence). The DNA of the CDR3 is TGTGCCAGCAGCTTGGCCAGGGAGACTGAAGCTTTCTTT. The encoded protein is CASSLARETEAFF.